The 25 T cell receptor beta chains presented below share a single source sample, sequenced in a study of blood T cell repertoires in COVID-19. Generated by immunoSEQ multiplex PCR, the TCRdb table keeps only in-frame clones and is missing some. The profile shows about 93,000 clones, about 86% of them singletons. The sequenced sample consisted of peripheral blood. All receptors come from a woman over 75 with acute or convalescent COVID-19.

This sequence joins TRBV11-2 and TRBJ2-7; 8 positions match TRBD1. V was clipped by 5 bases and J by 2 bases; unmatched bases: 11. Germline V lookup: CDR1 SGHAT, CDR2 FQNNGV. This CDR3 is 16 amino acids long. As DNA, the CDR3 is TGTGCCAGCAGCCTAGGGGCGGGACAGGTGACCTACGAGCAGTACTTC. Translation gives CASSLGAGQVTYEQYF.

This clone showed up just once. The V and J genes are TRBV12-3 or TRBV12-4 and TRBJ1-3; 10 bases agree with TRBD1. V shed 6 bases and J 9 bases; nucleotides not matched to a gene: 5. CDR3 length: 13 amino acids. The CDR3 region is CASSMGQGITIYF. CDR3 bases: TGTGCCAGCAGCATGGGACAGGGGATCACCATATATTTT.

This clone was observed many times. V and J are TRBV15 and TRBJ1-5, with 11 bases identical to TRBD1. The CDR3 contains 14 residues. Germline loops: CDR1 LNHNV, CDR2 YYDKDF (reference sequence). V lost 5 bases and J lost 8; bases outside the gene matches: 5. CDR3 DNA: TGTGCCACCAGCCTGGGGACAGGGGGGAAGCCCCAGCATTTT. Translated, it gives CATSLGTGGKPQHF.

The J gene is TRBJ1-2, the V gene TRBV4-1, with D tentatively TRBD1 (6 bases). V lost 1 base and J lost 0, with 6 bases in between. Germline V lookup: CDR1 MGHRA, CDR2 YSYEKL. The CDR3 spans 14 residues. CDR3 DNA sequence: TGCGCCAGCAGCCAAGGGACAGCTAACTATGGCTACACCTTC. Its protein is CASSQGTANYGYTF.

DNA of the CDR3: TGTGCCAGCAAAAGGGGGACAGGGAGTATCTATGGCTACACCTTC. This codes for CASKRGTGSIYGYTF. J is TRBJ1-2 and V is TRBV2; 9 bases map to TRBD1. Germline V lookup: CDR1 SNHLY, CDR2 FYNNEI. The CDR3 is 15 amino acids. V shed 7 bases, J shed 4 bases, and the junction held 10 bases outside the gene matches.

This clone was seen once. The rearrangement links TRBV5-1 to TRBJ2-3, with D uncertain. The length of the CDR3 is 16 residues. Trimming shortened V by 3 bases and J by 1 base, and 15 bases separated the two germline ends. Germline V gene sequence: CDR1 SGHRS, CDR2 YFSETQ. The CDR3 loop is CASSSKDFFRTDTQYF. The CDR3 coding sequence is TGCGCCAGCAGCTCGAAAGACTTTTTTCGCACAGATACGCAGTATTTT.

The CDR3 DNA follows: TGTGCCAGCAGCTTTGGGCTAGCGGAAGAGACCCAGTACTTC. It is translated as CASSFGLAEETQYF. The V call is TRBV5-4, the J call TRBJ2-5, with 7 positions matching TRBD2. Germline CDR1 SGHNT, CDR2 YYREEE (reference sequence). CDR3 length equals 14 residues. The ends lost 2 bases at V and 3 bases at J; junction bases unmatched: 4.

This clone was seen only a few times. The chain combines TRBV5-4 with TRBJ2-7; TRBD2 matches 7 bases. CDR1 SGHNT and CDR2 YYREEE come from the germline V gene (reference sequence). Germline trimming cut 4 bases from V and 3 bases from J; bases unmatched to any gene: 4. This CDR3 spans 13 amino acids. The CDR3 nucleotides read TGTGCCAGCAGCGAGGGAGGGAACTACGAGCAGTACTTC. Protein product: CASSEGGNYEQYF. Full variable domain (rest looked up from reference TRBV5-4 and TRBJ2-7): ETGVTQSPTHLIKTRGQQVTLRCSSQSGHNTVSWYQQALGQGPQFIFQYYREEENGRGNFPPRFSGLQFPNYSSELNVNALELDDSALYLCASSEGGNYEQYFGPGTRLTVT.

V is TRBV3-1 (or the pseudogene TRBV3-2) and J is TRBJ2-7, with TRBD1 identical over 7 bases. The V gene end was trimmed by 4 bases and the J gene end by 2 bases; junction bases not matched to a gene: 5. The length of the CDR3 is 14 residues. The germline V gene encodes CDR1 LGHDT and CDR2 YNNKEL (reference sequence). CDR3 in DNA: TGTGCCAGCAGCCGACAGGGTTCACCCTACGAGCAGTACTTC. It encodes CASSRQGSPYEQYF.

The genes are TRBV7-3 and TRBJ2-2; D possibly corresponds to TRBD1 (6 bases). CDR1 and CDR2 from the germline V gene are SGHTA and FQGTGA. This CDR3 comprises 15 residues. Trimming removed 4 bases from V and 6 bases from J, with 15 bases in between. The CDR3 region is CASSSTTGYPGELFF. The CDR3 nucleotides read TGTGCCAGCAGCTCAACTACAGGGTACCCCGGGGAGCTGTTTTTT.

With respect to this clone: One end of the junction does not line up with germline, which may come from a read error. This rearrangement joins TRBV7-7 to TRBJ2-2, with D tentatively TRBD1 (6 bases). Germline lookup yields CDR1 SSHAT and CDR2 FNYEAQ (reference sequence). The CDR3 covers 13 residues. Written as DNA, the CDR3 is TGTGCTAGCAGCTTAGGACAGCTTGGGGAGCTGTTTTTT. It yields the protein CASSLGQLGELFF.

The genes are TRBV4-1 and TRBJ1-1; D might be TRBD1 (5 bases). The V gene's germline CDR1 is MGHRA and CDR2 YSYEKL. The CDR3 spans 16 residues. The ends were cut back, 0 bases at V and 1 base at J, with 12 bases in the middle. The CDR3 coding sequence is TGCGCCAGCAGCCAAGATCCAGGGCAGAAGAACACTGAAGCTTTCTTT. Its protein is CASSQDPGQKNTEAFF.

Comment on this clone: The same CDR3 arises from other DNA sequences in this sample as well. J is TRBJ1-2 and V is TRBV7-2; 7 bases match TRBD1. The CDR3 has 13 amino acids. The V gene's germline CDR1 is SGHTA and CDR2 FQGNSA. J lost 4 bases, V lost 5 bases, and 4 bases had no gene match. CDR3 nucleotides: TGTGCCAGCAGCCGGGGACAGCTCTATGGCTACACCTTC. Amino acid sequence: CASSRGQLYGYTF.

This clone was recorded a few times. V and J are TRBV3-1 (or the pseudogene TRBV3-2) and TRBJ1-1; D is perhaps TRBD1 (5 bases). The V gene's germline CDR1 is LGHDT and CDR2 YNNKEL (reference sequence). The CDR3 runs 12 residues. Trimming removed 6 bases at V and 11 bases at J, with 16 bases between. The CDR3 region has the DNA TGTGCCAGCAGTTCAAGCCCAGGGTTGGCTTTCTTT. It yields the protein CASSSSPGLAFF.

The chain couples TRBV2 to TRBJ2-7; no clear D. The CDR3 sequence is 11 residues long. V shed 4 bases and J shed 3 bases, with 4 bases lying between them. Germline V gene data show CDR1 as SNHLY and CDR2 as FYNNEI. The CDR3 nucleotides are TGTGCCAGCAGTGCCTTCTACGAGCAGTACTTC. Translation: CASSAFYEQYF.

This clone was picked up one time. V and J are TRBV2 and TRBJ2-5, with TRBD2 matching over 8 bases. The trim removed 3 bases at V and 3 bases at J, leaving 6 bases unmatched. This CDR3 has 15 amino acids. Germline CDR1 and CDR2: SNHLY and FYNNEI. The CDR3 DNA reads as TGTGCCAGCAGTGAGAGGGCGGGGGGCGAAGAGACCCAGTACTTC. Translation: CASSERAGGEETQYF.

The chain links TRBV7-3 to TRBJ1-6; D gene uncertain. Between the trimmed V and J ends, which lost 2 bases and 9 bases, there was a span of 8 bases. CDR3 length equals 13 residues. Germline lookup yields CDR1 SGHTA and CDR2 FQGTGA. Here the CDR3 reads CASSLGSGSPLHF. The CDR3 DNA follows: TGTGCCAGCAGCTTAGGGAGTGGTTCACCCCTCCACTTT.

V gene TRBV6-6 combines with J gene TRBJ1-6; a possible D gene is TRBD1 (5 bases). The length of the CDR3 is 12 residues. V was clipped by 9 bases and J by 6 bases, with 9 bases between them. Looked up from germline, CDR1 is MNHNY and CDR2 is SVGAGI (reference sequence). The CDR3 is CASSGVNSPLHF. The CDR3 DNA reads TGTGCCAGTTCGGGGGTTAATTCACCCCTCCACTTT.

The chain employs TRBV2 and TRBJ1-6; D might be TRBD1 (6 bases). Germline V gene lookup returns CDR1 SNHLY and CDR2 FYNNEI. V dropped 7 bases and J dropped 6 bases, with 19 bases sitting between them. CDR3 length equals 16 residues. The CDR3 reads CASTTTWGGLNSPLHF. CDR3 nucleotide sequence: TGTGCCAGCACTACTACGTGGGGGGGCCTTAATTCACCCCTCCACTTT. The full variable domain, completed using reference TRBV2 and TRBJ1-6, is EPEVTQTPSHQVTQMGQEVILRCVPISNHLYFYWYRQILGQKVEFLVSFYNNEISEKSEIFDDQFSVERPDGSNFTLKIRSTKLEDSAMYFCASTTTWGGLNSPLHFGNGTRLTVT.

This chain connects TRBV19 to TRBJ2-1, with D possibly TRBD1 on 7 matching bases. CDR3 length equals 15 residues. The ends were cut back, 7 bases at V and 8 bases at J, with 21 bases in the middle. CDR1 and CDR2 (germline): LNHDA, SQIVND (reference sequence). CDR3 loop: CASTRGRGGFDEQFF. The DNA for the CDR3 is TGTGCCAGTACAAGGGGGCGGGGAGGCTTCGATGAGCAGTTCTTC.

The rearrangement links TRBV2 to TRBJ2-2, with 8 bases fitting TRBD2. V shed 11 bases, J shed 5 bases, and the junction held 4 bases outside the gene matches. The CDR3 is 12 residues long. In germline, CDR1 is SNHLY, CDR2 FYNNEI. Here the CDR3 DNA reads TGTGCCTCGGGAGGGAATACCGGGGAGCTGTTTTTT. Translating gives CASGGNTGELFF.

This sequence joins TRBV5-1 and TRBJ2-1, with D perhaps TRBD2 (5 bases). Trimming stripped 0 bases from V and 10 bases from J, with 8 bases between. The CDR3 length is 12 residues. Germline V gene lookup returns CDR1 SGHRS and CDR2 YFSETQ. CDR3 amino acids: CASSLGSGEQFF. In DNA form, the CDR3 reads TGCGCCAGCAGCTTGGGTTCGGGGGAGCAGTTCTTC.

The chain combines TRBV9 with TRBJ2-3; no clear D gene. CDR1 is SGDLS and CDR2 is YYNGEE in the germline V gene. CDR3 length: 15 residues. The germline V and J ends were trimmed by 0 bases and 3 bases, with 11 bases remaining between them. CDR3 sequence reads: CASSVVGSETDTQYF. The DNA of the CDR3 is TGTGCCAGCAGCGTAGTCGGCAGCGAGACAGATACGCAGTATTTT.

The chain joins TRBV5-1 to TRBJ2-2; TRBD1 matches 9 bases. Germline V gene lookup returns CDR1 SGHRS and CDR2 YFSETQ. The ends lost 1 base at V and 17 bases at J; junction bases unmatched: 12. The CDR3 has 14 amino acids. The CDR3 DNA follows: TGCGCCAGCAGCTTGATTGGGAACCGGGACAGGGCTTTTTTT. Protein: CASSLIGNRDRAFF.

The table lists this clone with a few counts. V and J are TRBV6-2 or TRBV6-3 and TRBJ2-1; no definite D call. This CDR3 contains 15 residues. Trimming stripped 2 bases from V and 0 bases from J, with 8 bases between. The germline CDR1 and CDR2 sequences are MNHEY and SVGEGT. The CDR3: CASSYAAVSYNEQFF. The CDR3 nucleotides read TGTGCCAGCAGTTACGCGGCGGTCTCCTACAATGAGCAGTTCTTC.